These 16 T cell receptor beta chains came from one sample sequenced in a study of T cells after yellow fever vaccination. A single record per CDR3 protein comes from TCRdb applying MiXCR to the 5' RACE reads. The sample has about 340,000 distinct CDR3 sequences, 3.5% to 4.5% seen once. Sequenced material: PBMCs, taken 5 days after the yellow fever booster vaccination. These receptors originate from a man aged 18-30 years who received the YFV17D yellow fever vaccine.

This clonotype was recorded many times. This sequence joins TRBV10-2 and TRBJ2-3; 10 bases align to TRBD2. Germline V gene sequence: CDR1 WSHSY, CDR2 SAAADI. J lost 6 bases, V lost 7 bases, and 4 bases had no gene match. This CDR3 comprises 13 residues. Here the CDR3 reads CASNLAGGDTQYF. CDR3 in DNA: TGCGCCAGCAACTTAGCGGGGGGCGATACGCAGTATTTT.

This clonotype has a count of ten or more. The CDR3 sequence: CASSQAARDEKLFF. Written as DNA, the CDR3 is TGTGCCAGCAGCCAAGCTGCCAGGGATGAAAAACTGTTTTTT. The chain carries TRBV4-2 and TRBJ1-4, with D perhaps matching TRBD1 (5 bases). Trimming removed 1 base from V and 6 bases from J, with 9 bases in between. Germline V lookup: CDR1 LGHNA, CDR2 YNFKEQ. The CDR3 has 14 amino acids.

This clonotype has more than one count but fewer than ten. This chain joins TRBV3-1 and TRBJ1-2; weak D call: TRBD1 (5 bases). The V and J ends lost 2 bases and 4 bases respectively, with 11 bases between them. The CDR3 spans 14 residues. Germline-derived CDR1 and CDR2 are LGHDT and YNNKEL (reference sequence). The CDR3 region is CASSQRQGGYGYTF. The CDR3 nucleotides read TGTGCCAGCAGCCAACGTCAGGGCGGCTATGGCTACACCTTC.

The sample holds a few counts of this clonotype. V gene TRBV7-9 combines with J gene TRBJ2-7; 10 positions match TRBD2. CDR1 is SEHNR and CDR2 is FQNEAQ in the germline V gene (reference sequence). J lost 5 bases, V lost 3 bases, and 7 bases had no gene match. The CDR3 spans 15 residues. CDR3 in amino acids: CASSLAGTSDNEQYV. CDR3 DNA sequence: TGTGCCAGCAGCTTGGCGGGGACTAGCGATAACGAGCAGTACGTC.

The rearrangement joins TRBV20-1 to TRBJ1-2, with D possibly being TRBD1 (5 bases). The CDR3 has 16 residues. The V gene lost 5 bases and the J gene lost 0 bases, with 19 bases spanning the gap. CDR1 and CDR2 from the germline V gene are DFQATT and SNEGSKA (reference sequence). As DNA, the CDR3 is TGCAGTGCTTCAAGGGGACGGAACTCAGCTAACTATGGCTACACCTTC. Translation: CSASRGRNSANYGYTF.

This clonotype was found many times. This chain links TRBV2 with TRBJ2-5, with TRBD2 matching over 7 bases. Looked up from germline, CDR1 is SNHLY and CDR2 is FYNNEI. Trimming took 3 bases from V and 7 from J; bases not matched to a gene: 5. CDR3 length: 13 residues. DNA for the CDR3: TGTGCCAGCAGTGAGGCGGGCGGGGGGACCCAGTACTTC. Its protein is CASSEAGGGTQYF.

The V gene is TRBV20-1, the J gene TRBJ2-1; 11 bases match TRBD2. From germline, CDR1 is DFQATT and CDR2 SNEGSKA (reference sequence). This CDR3 is 15 amino acids long. J was trimmed by 1 base and V by 6 bases; bases with no gene match: 5. As DNA, the CDR3 is TGCAGTGCCTACCCTAGCGGGAGGTCCTACAATGAGCAGTTCTTC. The encoded protein is CSAYPSGRSYNEQFF.

This clonotype was counted ten times or more. V gene TRBV28 combines with J gene TRBJ2-5, with a possible D match to TRBD1 (5 bases). V was shortened by 6 bases and J by 1 base, with 9 bases between the two germline ends. This CDR3 is 13 amino acids long. The V gene's germline CDR1 is MDHEN and CDR2 SYDVKM. CDR3 residues: CASRPQGQETQYF. The CDR3 DNA sequence: TGTGCCAGCAGGCCCCAGGGCCAAGAGACCCAGTACTTC.

This clonotype was picked up a small number of times. The chain couples TRBV10-1 to TRBJ1-1; D call uncertain. V was clipped by 4 bases and J by 5 bases, with 11 bases between them. Germline V gene sequence: CDR1 WNHNN, CDR2 SYGVQD (reference sequence). The CDR3 covers 13 residues. CDR3 in DNA: TGCGCCAGCAGTGGATTATCAAGGACTGAAGCTTTCTTT. This sequence encodes CASSGLSRTEAFF.

There are a few counts of this clonotype. CDR3 protein: CASSLGDYTDTQYF. CDR3 bases: TGTGCCAGCAGCTTAGGGGACTACACAGATACGCAGTATTTT. The chain couples TRBV7-9 to TRBJ2-3, with 7 bases fitting TRBD2. CDR1 SEHNR and CDR2 FQNEAQ come from the germline V gene (reference sequence). The trim removed 1 base at V and 2 bases at J, leaving 0 bases unmatched. The CDR3 extends over 14 amino acids.

This clonotype was detected only a few times. The chain employs TRBV4-1 and TRBJ2-1; D might be TRBD2 (7 bases). CDR1 is MGHRA and CDR2 is YSYEKL in the germline V gene. The CDR3 spans 13 residues. Trimming shortened V by 8 bases and J by 2 bases, and 10 bases separated the two germline ends. In DNA form, the CDR3 reads TGCGCCAGCCGGGGGGCCCCCTACAATGAGCAGTTCTTC. It codes for CASRGAPYNEQFF.

This clonotype was counted between two and nine times. V gene TRBV3-1 combines with J gene TRBJ1-5; no clear D. V was cut by 3 bases and J by 5 bases, with 5 bases left in between. The CDR3 has 12 residues. Germline lookup yields CDR1 LGHDT and CDR2 YNNKEL (reference sequence). The CDR3 spells CASSHGDQPQHF. CDR3 DNA: TGTGCCAGCAGCCACGGGGATCAGCCCCAGCATTTT. Full variable domain (outside the CDR3, taken from reference TRBV3-1 and TRBJ1-5): DTAVSQTPKYLVTQMGNDKSIKCEQNLGHDTMYWYKQDSKKFLKIMFSYNNKELIINETVPNRFSPKSPDKAHLNLHINSLELGDSAVYFCASSHGDQPQHFGDGTRLSIL.

CDR3 protein: CASKVVANTGELFF. The CDR3 DNA reads as TGTGCCAGTAAGGTTGTCGCGAACACCGGGGAGCTGTTTTTT. The gene calls are TRBV19 and TRBJ2-2; D is uncertain. The germline V and J ends were trimmed by 7 bases and 0 bases, with 9 bases remaining between them. The CDR3 totals 14 residues. CDR1 and CDR2 (germline): LNHDA, SQIVND (reference sequence). Combining the CDR3 with reference TRBV19 and TRBJ2-2 gives the whole variable domain DGGITQSPKYLFRKEGQNVTLSCEQNLNHDAMYWYRQDPGQGLRLIYYSQIVNDFQKGDIAEGYSVSREKKESFPLTVTSAQKNPTAFYLCASKVVANTGELFFGEGSRLTVL.

V usage is TRBV27 and J usage is TRBJ2-2; 9 nucleotides agree with TRBD1. With 2 bases clipped from V and 2 bases from J, the junction kept 6 bases outside the gene matches. This CDR3 contains 17 residues. Germline V gene sequence: CDR1 MNHEY, CDR2 SMNVEV (reference sequence). As DNA, the CDR3 is TGTGCCAGCAGTTTAACAGGGGGCTACCTAAACACCGGGGAGCTGTTTTTT. It codes for CASSLTGGYLNTGELFF.

The chain combines TRBV5-4 with TRBJ2-7; the D call may be TRBD1 or TRBD2 (5 bases each). The CDR3 loop spans 16 amino acids. CDR1 and CDR2 from the germline V gene are SGHNT and YYREEE (reference sequence). The germline V and J ends were trimmed by 4 bases and 4 bases, with 21 bases remaining between them. CDR3: CASSQDPGPSSYEQYF. DNA of the CDR3: TGTGCCAGCAGCCAGGATCCGGGGCCTAGCTCTTACGAGCAGTACTTC.

This clonotype was picked up a small number of times. The V gene is TRBV7-9, the J gene TRBJ1-5; D is undetermined. Germline lookup yields CDR1 SEHNR and CDR2 FQNEAQ (reference sequence). The length of the CDR3 is 13 residues. V was trimmed by 5 bases and J by 4 bases, leaving 9 bases between them. The CDR3 coding sequence is TGTGCCAGCAGCCCCGACGGTAATCAGCCCCAGCATTTT. Protein sequence: CASSPDGNQPQHF.